A single sample is the source of the 15 T cell receptor beta chains below, sequenced in a study of T cells in Graves' hyperthyroidism and ophthalmopathy. RNA transcripts gave rise to amplified TCR beta CDR3 regions. Primed by the HTBI set, a first-round RT-PCR was run on the TCR CDR3. One entry per CDR3 protein, called by TCRdb with MiXCR from the multiplex PCR reads. Of 200,000 to 250,000 distinct CDR3 sequences listed, roughly a sixth are singletons. The sequenced sample consisted of blood. These receptors all come from a man aged 50-60 years with Graves' hyperthyroidism.

This clonotype occurred many times. The CDR3 loop is CASSPWAASLDGELFF. CDR3 DNA: TGTGCCAGCAGCCCCTGGGCGGCGTCCCTTGACGGGGAGCTGTTTTTT. J is TRBJ2-2 and V is TRBV7-8; unclear D gene. The CDR3 runs to 16 residues. The V gene's germline CDR1 is SGHVS and CDR2 FQNEAQ. Trimming pared 5 bases from V and 7 bases from J, leaving 20 bases between.

This clonotype has ten or more counts. V is TRBV27 and J is TRBJ2-3; tentatively, D is TRBD2 (6 bases). Germline V gene lookup returns CDR1 MNHEY and CDR2 SMNVEV (reference sequence). Trimming pared 7 bases from V and 4 bases from J, leaving 12 bases between. The CDR3 is 13 residues long. CDR3 DNA: TGTGCCAGCAATCTACGGGGGTCAGATACGCAGTATTTT. Translated: CASNLRGSDTQYF.

The chain is built from TRBV7-8 and TRBJ1-6; D uncertain. Looked up from germline, CDR1 is SGHVS and CDR2 is FQNEAQ. The ends were cut back, 5 bases at V and 2 bases at J, with 16 bases in the middle. The CDR3 contains 17 residues. DNA for the CDR3: TGTGCCAGCAGCCAGGAAGTGAGCGCGACCTATAATTCACCCCTCCACTTT. Its protein product is CASSQEVSATYNSPLHF. Full variable domain (missing parts from reference TRBV7-8 and TRBJ1-6): GAGVSQSPRYKVAKRGQDVALRCDPISGHVSLFWYQQALGQGPEFLTYFQNEAQLDKSGLPSDRFFAERPEGSVSTLKIQRTQQEDSAVYLCASSQEVSATYNSPLHFGNGTRLTVT.

This chain joins TRBV3-1 and TRBJ2-7, with D unclear. With 3 bases removed from V and 3 bases from J, the gap between germline ends came to 3 bases. CDR3 length equals 11 residues. The germline V gene encodes CDR1 LGHDT and CDR2 YNNKEL (reference sequence). CDR3 bases: TGTGCCAGCAGCCATAACTACGAGCAGTACTTC. It translates to CASSHNYEQYF.

This clonotype turned up a few times. This chain links TRBV7-2 with TRBJ1-3, with D maybe TRBD1 (6 bases). This CDR3 has 15 residues. CDR1 is SGHTA and CDR2 is FQGNSA in the germline V gene. Trimming took off 2 bases at V and 4 bases at J, with 12 bases between the two ends. This chain's CDR3 is CASSLYGGPGNTIYF. The CDR3 bases are TGTGCCAGCAGCTTATATGGGGGGCCGGGAAACACCATATATTTT.

This clonotype was seen a few times. V is TRBV7-8 and J is TRBJ2-3; TRBD2 agrees at 16 bases. Looked up from germline, CDR1 is SGHVS and CDR2 is FQNEAQ. The V and J ends lost 5 bases and 5 bases, in that order; junction bases with no gene match: 4. The CDR3 contains 16 residues. Here the CDR3 DNA reads TGTGCCAGCAGCCAAGGGACTAGCGGGAGGGGAGATACGCAGTATTTT. The encoded protein is CASSQGTSGRGDTQYF.

This clonotype was picked up one time. The chain uses TRBV11-2 and TRBJ2-7; 10 bases are a match to TRBD1. The CDR3 contains 15 residues. Per germline, CDR1 SGHAT and CDR2 FQNNGV. V lost 5 bases and J lost 5; bases outside the gene matches: 9. The CDR3: CASSIRDRGLHEQYF. As DNA, the CDR3 is TGTGCCAGCAGCATCCGGGACAGGGGTCTCCACGAGCAGTACTTC.

The V gene is TRBV7-2, the J gene TRBJ2-6, with 8 bases aligning to TRBD1. The V gene end was trimmed by 5 bases and the J gene end by 2 bases; junction bases not matched to a gene: 11. The CDR3 runs to 18 residues. Germline loops: CDR1 SGHTA, CDR2 FQGNSA. CDR3 DNA sequence: TGTGCCAGCAGCCCAAGGACAGGGAGGTCAACTGGGGCCAACGTCCTGACTTTC. It yields the protein CASSPRTGRSTGANVLTF.

This clonotype was recorded many times. V usage is TRBV20-1 and J usage is TRBJ2-1; a possible D gene is TRBD1 (5 bases). V gave up 3 bases and J gave up 4 bases, with 16 bases separating them. CDR3 length: 15 residues. Germline loops: CDR1 DFQATT, CDR2 SNEGSKA (reference sequence). The CDR3 DNA reads as TGCAGTGCTAGTACAGTTCAGGGCGTGTACAATGAGCAGTTCTTC. Protein sequence: CSASTVQGVYNEQFF.

This sequence joins TRBV7-3 and TRBJ2-7; unclear D gene. The V gene's germline CDR1 is SGHTA and CDR2 FQGTGA. The germline V and J ends were trimmed by 6 bases and 7 bases, with 16 bases remaining between them. This CDR3 has 13 amino acids. CDR3 sequence: CASRQLNTGEQYF. The CDR3 bases are TGTGCCAGCAGACAACTGAACACCGGGGAGCAGTACTTC.

This clonotype appeared a single time. One base away lies a much larger clone, so this may be a sequencing read error. The CDR3 DNA is TGTGCCAGCAGTTACAGAGACAGGGTCGGTGGCCACACCTTC. This translates into CASSYRDRVGGHTF. The chain recombines TRBV12-3 or TRBV12-4 with TRBJ1-2; 7 bases fit TRBD1. This CDR3 comprises 14 residues.

The table lists this clonotype with many counts. The chain joins TRBV28 to TRBJ1-6, with D hard to call. The CDR3 is 16 residues long. V was pared by 3 bases and J by 3 bases, with 12 bases between. Germline V gives CDR1 MDHEN, CDR2 SYDVKM. CDR3 loop: CASSFEGAGYNSPLHF. As DNA, the CDR3 is TGTGCCAGCAGTTTCGAGGGAGCAGGCTATAATTCACCCCTCCACTTT.

This clonotype was counted many times. The chain recombines TRBV7-2 with TRBJ2-1; tentatively, D is TRBD2 (5 bases). The ends were cut back, 0 bases at V and 3 bases at J, with 15 bases in the middle. Germline CDR1 SGHTA, CDR2 FQGNSA. The CDR3 loop spans 17 amino acids. The CDR3 sequence: CASSLALGAGHYNEQFF. DNA of the CDR3: TGTGCCAGCAGCTTAGCGCTAGGTGCGGGCCACTACAATGAGCAGTTCTTC.

The chain has TRBV9 and TRBJ1-2, with D possibly matching TRBD1 (5 bases). Trimming shortened V by 4 bases and J by 14 bases, and 24 bases separated the two germline ends. Germline lookup yields CDR1 SGDLS and CDR2 YYNGEE. The CDR3 runs 14 residues. CDR3 region: CASSPIGAAAIVTF. In DNA, the CDR3 is TGTGCCAGCAGCCCCATAGGGGCGGCGGCTATAGTAACCTTC.

The chain uses TRBV27 and TRBJ2-2; 9 nucleotides align to TRBD1. Germline trimming cut 4 bases from V and 0 bases from J; bases unmatched to any gene: 9. This CDR3 has 18 amino acids. Germline V gives CDR1 MNHEY, CDR2 SMNVEV (reference sequence). For the CDR3, the DNA is TGTGCCAGCAGTTCCGGACAGGGGCGATTACCGAACACCGGGGAGCTGTTTTTT. Protein sequence: CASSSGQGRLPNTGELFF.